This T cell receptor beta chain was identified in a study of CD8+ T cells in alopecia areata. Overall study results and limits: Among the top 100, expanded CD8+ clones, as well as scalp clonality, were significantly decreased by tofacitinib.

RNA was isolated and reverse transcribed to cDNA, the sequencing template. This table comes from immunoSEQ multiplex PCR, and its TCRdb copy is limited to in-frame clones, with some not included. This sample has 200,000 or so clones, with approximately 38% found just once. This clone was observed a few times. Its antigen is undetermined. Treatment reported: oral pan-JAK inhibitor, 5-10 mg twice daily. Alopecia areata patients had lesional scalp punch biopsies and peripheral blood taken from them. The TCR was taken from a human donor with alopecia areata. The specimen comprised CD4+ T cells sorted from blood, sampled at week 34, from a patient treated with tofacitinib.

The CDR3 DNA follows: TGTGCCAGCAGCCGGGGGGGCAGCTCGAACATTCAGTACTTC. It is translated as CASSRGGSSNIQYF. The V call is TRBV7-3, the J call TRBJ2-4; 8 bases are a match to TRBD2. Per germline, CDR1 SGHTA and CDR2 FQGTGA. V lost 5 bases and J lost 7; bases outside the gene matches: 7. There are 14 residues in the CDR3.